This T cell receptor beta chain was obtained from a study of blood T cell repertoires in COVID-19. The assay was immunoSEQ multiplex PCR, and TCRdb's table has in-frame clones only and misses some. Of some 340,000 clones listed, roughly nine tenths are singletons. From germline, CDR1 is SGHVS and CDR2 FNYEAQ. The CDR3 loop spans 17 amino acids. Trimming removed 2 bases from V and 4 bases from J; junction bases left unmatched: 8. The chain combines TRBV7-6 with TRBJ2-5, with 12 positions matching TRBD2. The sequenced material came from PBMCs or T cells enriched from blood (not recorded which). The receptor comes from a woman in her twenties or thirties who had been exposed to COVID-19. CDR3 in amino acids: CASSLTSGGPKGETQYF. CDR3 nucleotides: TGTGCCAGCAGCTTAACTAGCGGGGGGCCTAAGGGAGAGACCCAGTACTTC. Full variable domain (missing parts from reference TRBV7-6 and TRBJ2-5): GAGVSQSPRYKVTKRGQDVALRCDPISGHVSLYWYRQALGQGPEFLTYFNYEAQQDKSGLPNDRFSAERPEGSISTLTIQRTEQRDSAMYRCASSLTSGGPKGETQYFGPGTRLLVL.